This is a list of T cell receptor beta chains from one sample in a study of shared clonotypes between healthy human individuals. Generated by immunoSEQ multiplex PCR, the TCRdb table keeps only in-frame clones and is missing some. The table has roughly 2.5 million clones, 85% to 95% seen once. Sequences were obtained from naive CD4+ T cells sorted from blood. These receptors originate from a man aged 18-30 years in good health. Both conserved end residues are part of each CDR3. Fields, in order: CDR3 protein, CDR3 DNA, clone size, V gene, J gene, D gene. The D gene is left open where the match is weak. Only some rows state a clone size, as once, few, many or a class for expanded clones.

CASSTGGYNQPQHF	TGTGCCAGTAGTACGGGAGGGTATAATCAGCCCCAGCATTTT	-	TRBV19	TRBJ1-5	-
CASQARGYEQYF	TGTGCCAGCCAGGCCAGGGGTTACGAGCAGTACTTC	-	TRBV14	TRBJ2-7	-
CASSGTSGGYYEQFF	TGTGCCAGCAGTGGAACTAGCGGGGGGTACTATGAGCAGTTCTTC	-	TRBV25-1	TRBJ2-1	TRBD2
CATTGVNYNSPLHF	TGTGCCACAACGGGGGTAAACTATAATTCACCCCTCCACTTT	-	TRBV6-1	TRBJ1-6	-
CASSALEGSQHF	TGTGCCAGCAGTGCCCTTGAAGGGTCCCAGCATTTT	-	TRBV6-1	TRBJ1-5	-
CATSRDYPGAQAGELFF	TGTGCCACCAGCAGAGATTACCCGGGGGCCCAGGCCGGGGAGCTGTTTTTT	-	TRBV15	TRBJ2-2	-
CASTYGTKNIQYF	TGTGCCAGCACCTACGGGACCAAAAACATTCAGTACTTC	-	TRBV6-6	TRBJ2-4	-
CAIRQGPGNTIYF	TGTGCCATCAGACAGGGTCCTGGAAACACCATATATTTT	-	TRBV10-3	TRBJ1-3	-
CASRKRSPEQYF	TGTGCCAGCAGGAAGAGGAGTCCCGAGCAGTACTTC	-	TRBV6-4	TRBJ2-7	-
CASSLMGALGEQFF	TGTGCCAGCAGCTTAATGGGAGCGTTAGGTGAGCAGTTCTTC	-	TRBV7-2	TRBJ2-1	-
CASSVGVWETQYF	TGTGCCAGCAGCGTGGGTGTTTGGGAGACCCAGTACTTC	-	TRBV9	TRBJ2-5	-
CASSLDARGYGYTF	TGTGCCAGCAGCTTAGATGCGAGGGGCTATGGCTACACCTTC	-	TRBV7-2	TRBJ1-2	-
CASSLVSPDTETQYF	TGCGCCAGCAGCTTGGTCTCCCCTGACACGGAGACCCAGTACTTC	-	TRBV5-1	TRBJ2-5	-
CASSYLGQGGEQYF	TGTGCCAGCAGTTACTTAGGACAGGGCGGCGAGCAGTACTTC	-	TRBV6-5	TRBJ2-7	TRBD1
CASSAQGTPYEQYF	TGTGCCAGCAGCGCACAGGGTACCCCCTACGAGCAGTACTTC	-	TRBV9	TRBJ2-7	-
CASSLTRTGGRETQYF	TGCGCCAGCAGCTTAACACGGACAGGGGGCCGGGAGACCCAGTACTTC	-	TRBV5-1	TRBJ2-5	TRBD1
CASGSGGPYEQYF	TGTGCCAGCGGAAGCGGGGGTCCTTACGAGCAGTACTTC	-	TRBV2	TRBJ2-7	TRBD2
CASSERQGGTYNEQFF	TGTGCCAGCTCAGAAAGACAGGGGGGGACCTACAATGAGCAGTTCTTC	-	TRBV18	TRBJ2-1	TRBD1
CASSLAVAKGLAGETQYF	TGTGCCAGCAGCTTAGCGGTCGCGAAGGGACTAGCGGGAGAGACCCAGTACTTC	-	TRBV7-9	TRBJ2-5	TRBD2
CASRTSRTYGYTF	TGTGCCAGTAGGACTTCTAGGACTTATGGCTACACCTTC	-	TRBV19	TRBJ1-2	-
CASSLATGGGENIQYF	TGTGCCAGCAGCTTGGCGACAGGGGGCGGCGAAAACATTCAGTACTTC	once	TRBV5-4	TRBJ2-4	TRBD1
CAWRVGVEAFF	TGTGCCTGGAGGGTGGGGGTTGAAGCTTTCTTT	few	TRBV30	TRBJ1-1	-
CASSLGTSSGNTIYF	TGTGCCAGCAGCTTAGGGACGAGCTCTGGAAACACCATATATTTT	-	TRBV28	TRBJ1-3	-
CASSLVGTEQYF	TGCGCCAGCAGCTTGGTCGGGACCGAGCAGTACTTC	-	TRBV5-1	TRBJ2-7	-
CASSSQGLGETQYF	TGCGCCAGCAGCTCGCAGGGATTAGGAGAGACCCAGTACTTC	-	TRBV5-1	TRBJ2-5	-
CASSLAGETYEQYF	TGTGCCAGCAGCCTAGCGGGAGAGACCTACGAGCAGTACTTC	-	TRBV6-5	TRBJ2-7	TRBD2
CASLPGTGVQETYEQYF	TGTGCCAGCCTCCCCGGGACAGGGGTTCAGGAAACCTACGAGCAGTACTTC	-	TRBV21-1	TRBJ2-7	-
CASSLGVQGNTGELFF	TGTGCCAGCAGCTTGGGCGTGCAGGGTAACACCGGGGAGCTGTTTTTT	-	TRBV5-8	TRBJ2-2	-
CASSFRGQGEDTQYF	TGTGCCAGCAGTTTCCGAGGACAGGGTGAGGATACGCAGTATTTT	-	TRBV28	TRBJ2-3	TRBD1
CASSLVQGRNTEAFF	TGCGCCAGCAGCTTGGTGCAGGGGCGGAACACTGAAGCTTTCTTT	-	TRBV5-1	TRBJ1-1	-
CASSSAGTDPYEQYF	TGTGCCAGCAGCTCAGCCGGGACAGATCCCTACGAGCAGTACTTC	-	TRBV7-9	TRBJ2-7	TRBD1
CASSFSRTGGYTF	TGTGCCAGCAGTTTTAGCCGGACAGGGGGCTACACCTTC	-	TRBV27	TRBJ1-2	TRBD1
CASSFRDRDGYGYEQYF	TGTGCCAGCAGCTTCCGGGACAGGGATGGATACGGATACGAGCAGTACTTC	-	TRBV21-1	TRBJ2-7	-
CASSRPGERGYTF	TGTGCCAGCTCACGCCCAGGGGAGAGAGGCTACACCTTC	-	TRBV18	TRBJ1-2	-
CASSRPREHKLAKNIQYF	TGTGCCAGCAGCCGCCCCCGAGAGCACAAACTAGCCAAAAACATTCAGTACTTC	-	TRBV21-1	TRBJ2-4	-
CASSYRDTYNSPLHF	TGTGCCAGCAGCTACCGGGACACATATAATTCACCCCTCCACTTT	-	TRBV5-8	TRBJ1-6	-
CASSLAGVGEQYF	TGTGCCAGCAGCCTAGCGGGAGTAGGGGAGCAGTACTTC	-	TRBV11-2	TRBJ2-7	TRBD2
CASSEPSGRNYEQYF	TGTGCCAGCAGTGAACCGTCGGGGCGGAACTACGAGCAGTACTTC	-	TRBV6-1	TRBJ2-7	-
CASKVRAEEKLFF	TGTGCCAGCAAGGTCAGGGCGGAGGAAAAACTGTTTTTT	-	TRBV6-5	TRBJ1-4	-
CAWRLAGGPGELFF	TGTGCCTGGAGATTAGCGGGGGGGCCCGGGGAGCTGTTTTTT	-	TRBV30	TRBJ2-2	TRBD2
CASSLRTSGSLGRNEQFF	TGTGCCAGCAGCCTACGGACTAGCGGGTCCCTAGGTCGGAATGAGCAGTTCTTC	-	TRBV11-2	TRBJ2-1	TRBD2
CASRVEGNTEAFF	TGTGCCAGCAGAGTGGAGGGAAACACTGAAGCTTTCTTT	-	TRBV2	TRBJ1-1	-
CASRDRALNTEAFF	TGTGCCAGCAGGGACAGGGCTTTGAACACTGAAGCTTTCTTT	once	TRBV28	TRBJ1-1	TRBD1
CASSLAGEDTQYF	TGTGCCAGCAGCTTGGCCGGAGAAGATACGCAGTATTTT	-	TRBV5-4	TRBJ2-3	-
CASSLVAGMNTEAFF	TGTGCCAGCAGCTTAGTAGCTGGCATGAACACTGAAGCTTTCTTT	-	TRBV7-2	TRBJ1-1	-